This TCR beta chain was identified during a study of blood T cell repertoires in COVID-19. Looking at the study overall: T cells, B-cell-depleted T cells, or PBMCs provided the cDNA or gDNA that served as material.

Per germline, CDR1 GTSNPN and CDR2 SVGIG (reference sequence). The length of the CDR3 is 13 residues. With 0 bases clipped from V and 6 bases from J, the junction kept 2 bases outside the gene matches. The protocol was immunoSEQ multiplex PCR, while the TCRdb copy is restricted to in-frame clones and leaves out a portion. The sample carries 390,000 or so clones, 80% to 90% recorded once. The study assigned cohorts using participant-reported clinical history. This sequence was found in a man aged 18 to 29 who had recovered from COVID-19. Sequences were obtained from PBMCs or T cells enriched from blood (not recorded which). The chain joins TRBV30 to TRBJ1-5, with 7 bases identical to TRBD1. The CDR3 reads CAWSVTGAQPQHF. CDR3 coding DNA: TGTGCCTGGAGTGTAACAGGGGCTCAGCCCCAGCATTTT. Full variable domain (remainder filled in from reference TRBV30 and TRBJ1-5): SQTIHQWPATLVQPVGSPLSLECTVEGTSNPNLYWYRQAAGRGLQLLFYSVGIGQISSEVPQNLSASRPQDRQFILSSKKLLLSDSGFYLCAWSVTGAQPQHFGDGTRLSIL.